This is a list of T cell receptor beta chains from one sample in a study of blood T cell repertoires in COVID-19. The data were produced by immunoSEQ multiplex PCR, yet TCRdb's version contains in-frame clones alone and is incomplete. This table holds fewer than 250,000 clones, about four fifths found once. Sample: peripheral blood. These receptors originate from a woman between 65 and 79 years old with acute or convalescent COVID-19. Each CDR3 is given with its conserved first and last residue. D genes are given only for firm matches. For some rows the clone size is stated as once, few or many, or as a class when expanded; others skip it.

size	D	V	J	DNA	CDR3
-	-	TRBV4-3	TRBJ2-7	TGCGCCAGCAGCCAAGAGGGGGACACCTACGAGCAGTACTTC	CASSQEGDTYEQYF
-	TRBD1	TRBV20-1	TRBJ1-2	TGCAGTGCACCAGGGGGCTATGGCTACACCTTC	CSAPGGYGYTF
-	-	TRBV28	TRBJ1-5	TGTGCCAGCAGTTTAGGGGGGGCACAGACTCATCAGCCCCAGCATTTT	CASSLGGAQTHQPQHF
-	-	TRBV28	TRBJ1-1	TGTGCCAGCAGTTTGAGGGCCAACACTGAAGCTTTCTTT	CASSLRANTEAFF
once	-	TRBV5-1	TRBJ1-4	TGCGCCAGCAGGTGGGGGGCAACTAATGAAAAACTGTTTTTT	CASRWGATNEKLFF
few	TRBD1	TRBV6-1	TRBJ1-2	TGTGCCAGCAGTGAACAAAGGGGGCCGAGCTATGGCTACACCTTC	CASSEQRGPSYGYTF
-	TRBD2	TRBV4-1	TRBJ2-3	TGCGCCAGCAGCCAAGGGCTCGCTAGCGGGGGGACCCTCAAGGATACGCAGTATTTT	CASSQGLASGGTLKDTQYF
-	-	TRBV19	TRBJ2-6	TGTGCCAGTAGTATTGCCCGGGTTCTGTCTGGGGCCAACGTCCTGACTTTC	CASSIARVLSGANVLTF
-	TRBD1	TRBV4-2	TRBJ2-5	TGTGCCAGCAGCCAAGAACCGGGACAGGGTTCGGAGACCCAGTACTTC	CASSQEPGQGSETQYF
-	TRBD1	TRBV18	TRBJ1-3	TGTGCCAGCTCACCGAATACAGGGGCCTCTGGAAACACCATATATTTT	CASSPNTGASGNTIYF
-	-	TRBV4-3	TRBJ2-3	TGCGCCAGCAGCCAAGATAAGCTAGCAGCAGATACGCAGTATTTT	CASSQDKLAADTQYF
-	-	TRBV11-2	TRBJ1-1	TGTGCCAGCAGCTTAGGACAGAATTTAAACGTGAACACTGAAGCTTTCTTT	CASSLGQNLNVNTEAFF
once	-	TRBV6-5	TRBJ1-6	TGTGCCAGCAGTTATGGAGGGCCGGCTTCACCCCTCCACTTT	CASSYGGPASPLHF
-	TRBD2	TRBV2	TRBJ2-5	TGTGCCAGCAATCGACTAGCGGATCACCAAGAGACCCAGTACTTC	CASNRLADHQETQYF
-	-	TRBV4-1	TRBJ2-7	TGCGCCAGCAGCCAAACATCGAGCAGGGCCAACGAGCAGTACTTC	CASSQTSSRANEQYF
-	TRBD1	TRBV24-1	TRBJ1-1	TGTGCCATTAATGGGACAGGTATTGAAGCTTTCTTT	CAINGTGIEAFF
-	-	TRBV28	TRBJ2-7	TGTGCCAGCAGAACCGGGACTGTACTAATGGAGCAGTACTTC	CASRTGTVLMEQYF
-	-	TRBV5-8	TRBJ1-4	TGTGCCAGCAGCCAGGACAACCCCGGTACTGAAAAACTGTTTTTT	CASSQDNPGTEKLFF
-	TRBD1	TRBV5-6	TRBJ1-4	TGTGCCAGCAGCTCTCGGACAGGGACGAATGAAAAACTGTTTTTT	CASSSRTGTNEKLFF
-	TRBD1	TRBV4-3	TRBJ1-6	TGCGCCAGCAGCCCAGGACAGGTCTATAATTCACCCCTCCACTTT	CASSPGQVYNSPLHF
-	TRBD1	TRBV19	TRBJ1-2	TGTGCCAGTCGTTTGCGACAGGGGGGGAACTATGGCTACACCTTC	CASRLRQGGNYGYTF
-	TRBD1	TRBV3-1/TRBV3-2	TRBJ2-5	TGTGCCAGCAGCAGGGGACAGGGGGCCGAGACCCAGTACTTC	CASSRGQGAETQYF
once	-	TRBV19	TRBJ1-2	TGTGCCAGTAGTACCTCCAGGGGCTCGCTTTATGGCTACACCTTC	CASSTSRGSLYGYTF
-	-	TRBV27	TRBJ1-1	TGTGCCAGCAGTTTTGGCGGGGACACTGAAGCTTTCTTT	CASSFGGDTEAFF
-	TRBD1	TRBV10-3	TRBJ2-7	TGTGCCATCAGTGAGGTCGACAGGGGGCGCGAGCAGTACTTC	CAISEVDRGREQYF
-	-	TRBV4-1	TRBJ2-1	TGCGCCAGCAGCCGACTACCGACTCGAAGCTCCTACAATGAGCAGTTCTTC	CASSRLPTRSSYNEQFF
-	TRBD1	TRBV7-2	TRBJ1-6	TGTGCCAGCAGCTTCAGGGGGAATTATTCACCCCTCCACTTT	CASSFRGNYSPLHF
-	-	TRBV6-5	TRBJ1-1	TGTGCCAGCAGTCCTTTTGGACAGAACACTGAAGCTTTCTTT	CASSPFGQNTEAFF
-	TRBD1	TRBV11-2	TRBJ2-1	TGTGCCAGCAGCTTAGCCGCATCACGGGACAGGGTTTACAATGAGCAGTTCTTC	CASSLAASRDRVYNEQFF
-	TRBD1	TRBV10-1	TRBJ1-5	TGCGCCAGCCGGACAGTACGGACAGGGGTTAATCAGCCCCAGCATTTT	CASRTVRTGVNQPQHF
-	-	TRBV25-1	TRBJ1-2	TGTGCCAGCAGTGAAGCCGGGGTTGTAAGTCTTGCTGGCTACACCTTC	CASSEAGVVSLAGYTF
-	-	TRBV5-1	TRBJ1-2	TGCGCCAGCAGCAGGGGGACTAATATAATGGATAACTATGGCTACACCTTC	CASSRGTNIMDNYGYTF
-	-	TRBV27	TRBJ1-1	TGTGCCAGCAGTTCAGGTAATATCTTGAACACTGAAGCTTTCTTT	CASSSGNILNTEAFF